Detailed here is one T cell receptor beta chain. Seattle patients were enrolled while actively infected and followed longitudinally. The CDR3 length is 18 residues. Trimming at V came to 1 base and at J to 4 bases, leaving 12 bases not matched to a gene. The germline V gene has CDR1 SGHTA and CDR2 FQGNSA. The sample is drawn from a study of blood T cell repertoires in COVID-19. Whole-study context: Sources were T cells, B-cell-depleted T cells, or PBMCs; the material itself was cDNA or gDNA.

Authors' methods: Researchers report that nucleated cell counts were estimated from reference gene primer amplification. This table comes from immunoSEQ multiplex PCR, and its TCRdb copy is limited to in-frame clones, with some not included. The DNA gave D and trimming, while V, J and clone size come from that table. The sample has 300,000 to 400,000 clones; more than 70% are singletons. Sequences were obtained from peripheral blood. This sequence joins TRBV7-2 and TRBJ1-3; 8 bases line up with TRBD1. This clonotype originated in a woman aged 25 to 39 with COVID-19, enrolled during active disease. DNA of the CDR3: TGTGCCAGCAGCTTAGAAGGGGCAGGGGGCTCTCGGGGAAACACCATATATTTT. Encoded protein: CASSLEGAGGSRGNTIYF.